The rows below give T cell receptor beta chains drawn from one sample of a study of blood T cells in healthy people across ages. TCRdb called the 5' RACE reads again in MiXCR, with one record for every CDR3 protein. The sample has some 880,000 distinct CDR3 sequences, around 36% seen once. The source material was blood. These receptors were taken from a young man in good health. Both conserved end residues are trimmed from each CDR3.

V	J	CDR3
TRBV6-6	TRBJ2-5	ASSRLAGPLETQY
TRBV20-1	TRBJ1-2	SARAGYGYGYT
TRBV3-1	TRBJ1-2	ASSPNAVLNSYGYT
TRBV2	TRBJ1-2	ASSVLGRPQYGYT
TRBV2	TRBJ1-1	ASTGSRTAAEAF
TRBV7-2	TRBJ1-1	ASSLLTPNTEAF
TRBV12-3/TRBV12-4	TRBJ2-6	ASSRGQGMYSGANVLT
TRBV27	TRBJ1-2	ASSRGQGRGYT
TRBV21-1	TRBJ2-2	ASSKGSRQGGTGELF
TRBV7-2	TRBJ2-1	ASSSSGGYAYNEQF
TRBV9	TRBJ1-2	ASSVGPTLQANYGYT
TRBV12-3/TRBV12-4	TRBJ2-1	ASSFSGGTYEQF
TRBV7-3	TRBJ2-2	ASSLIGTGGELF
TRBV29-1	TRBJ2-3	SVDSGTDTQY
TRBV18	TRBJ1-6	ASSPDLNTPLH
TRBV16	TRBJ1-1	ASSPGQGGKVNTEAF
TRBV2	TRBJ2-1	ASSVEASNEQF
TRBV5-1	TRBJ1-1	ASSLLGQHTEAF
TRBV6-5	TRBJ2-3	ASSPPGREDTQY
TRBV12-3/TRBV12-4	TRBJ1-2	ASSCRAGRDYGYT
TRBV7-6	TRBJ2-1	ASSLAKTVEQF
TRBV5-1	TRBJ2-3	ASSPGGLAGGQTDTQY
TRBV15	TRBJ1-2	ATSTDNYGYT
TRBV12-3/TRBV12-4	TRBJ2-3	ASRTAGQGLTDTQY
TRBV29-1	TRBJ2-5	SAGTGEWNEQY
TRBV20-1	TRBJ2-3	SASEGGVKNTQY
TRBV6-2/TRBV6-3	TRBJ1-1	ASSYIGGTLNTEAF
TRBV20-1	TRBJ2-1	SADRDSHNEQF
TRBV29-1	TRBJ2-3	SVGGGFEDTQY
TRBV20-1	TRBJ2-5	SARQGKTQY
TRBV20-1	TRBJ2-5	SASSVKLAGEQETQY
TRBV19	TRBJ1-2	ASKGQGNGYT
TRBV7-2	TRBJ1-5	ASRRQNQPQH
TRBV24-1	TRBJ2-1	ATSASPEGGRAQF
TRBV20-1	-	SARPDSYEQY
TRBV12-3/TRBV12-4	TRBJ2-4	ASSDGGPKY
TRBV2	TRBJ2-5	ASSAPAGVLASSQETQY
TRBV5-1	TRBJ2-1	ASSLAGTGQINEQF
TRBV15	TRBJ1-1	ATSRPVTGPEAF
TRBV4-1	TRBJ1-2	ASSQGQRWEGEYGYT
TRBV7-9	TRBJ1-1	ASSPGSISDF
TRBV7-2	-	ASSVNREATQY
TRBV6-1	TRBJ2-5	ASTGQQETQY
TRBV4-3	TRBJ1-5	ASSPTTGTGGTWSNQPQH
TRBV5-1	TRBJ2-3	ASSPGQDLLADTQY
TRBV6-2/TRBV6-3	TRBJ2-5	ASSYRVGQETQY
TRBV4-3	TRBJ2-3	ASSHSGTGYTDTQY
TRBV7-9	TRBJ2-1	ASTGADNNEQF
TRBV20-1	TRBJ1-2	SARDSQGGYT
TRBV30	TRBJ1-1	AYGLGFSEAF
TRBV5-5	TRBJ1-1	ASSIQSQGGLTEVF
TRBV4-3	TRBJ1-2	ASSRNFNYGYT
TRBV5-1	TRBJ1-2	ASRPDYTTTYGYT
TRBV12-3/TRBV12-4	TRBJ1-1	ASQYEGTEAF